This T cell receptor (beta chain) was captured by sequencing in a study of T cells after yellow fever vaccination. On the study more broadly: Where fractions had low cell numbers, libraries were prepared from them with the SMART-Seq v4 Ultra Low Input RNA kit.

Comment on this clonotype: The antigen is unknown.

The study's findings and limits: The study noted that FACS-sorted repertoires could contain abundant clonotypes contaminating from the bulk population. It was the secondary response that reached its peak faster, day 5 versus 15, but it was weaker.

The study made its TCR cDNA through 5'RACE template switching. That step introduced a universal primer site along with UMIs. TCRdb passed the 5' RACE reads through MiXCR, listing each CDR3 protein once. The sample lists hundreds of thousands of distinct CDR3 sequences; 8.5% to 10% were seen once. Germline CDR1 is MNHNS and CDR2 is SASEGT. V lost 1 base and J 4 bases, leaving 9 bases between the germline ends. The CDR3 extends over 14 amino acids. Sequenced material: CD4+ T cells sorted from PBMCs, taken 5 days after the yellow fever booster vaccination. The rearrangement uses TRBV6-1 and TRBJ2-3; D is undetermined. This sequence originates from a man aged 18 to 29 who received the YFV17D yellow fever vaccine. The CDR3 region is CASSEELSADTQYF. The DNA for the CDR3 is TGTGCCAGCAGTGAAGAATTGAGCGCAGATACGCAGTATTTT.